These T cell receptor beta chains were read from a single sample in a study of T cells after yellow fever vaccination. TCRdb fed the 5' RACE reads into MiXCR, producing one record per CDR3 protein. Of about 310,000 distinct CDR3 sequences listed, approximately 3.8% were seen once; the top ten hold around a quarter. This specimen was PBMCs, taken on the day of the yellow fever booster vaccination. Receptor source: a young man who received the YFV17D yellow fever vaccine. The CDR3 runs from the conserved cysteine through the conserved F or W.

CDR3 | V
CASSAGTGNTGELFF | TRBV9
CSARTGGLNSPLHF | TRBV29-1
CASSREGGGEKLFF | TRBV6-6
CASSHTASGGIYNEQFF | TRBV3-1
CASSHGLENSPLHF | TRBV4-3
CASSLSETQETQYF | TRBV27
CASSQDGPQHF | TRBV3-1
CASSFAGAGDIQYF | TRBV7-2
CASSIRSGGPWETQYF | TRBV19
CASGFDSPLLF | TRBV5-1
CASSSPMGKETQYF | TRBV6-2/TRBV6-3
CASSLRGGQVAFF | TRBV12-3/TRBV12-4
CAIRGRDPGGELFF | TRBV10-3
CATSDPGARGEETQYF | TRBV24-1
CASSVDYRTDTQYF | TRBV6-5
CASDPGTGSHTQYF | TRBV28
CASSLQGEDTEAFF | TRBV18
CASSVTGGRETQYF | TRBV7-6
CASSSTRQVYNEQFF | TRBV6-6
CSVGGPKGGNTEAFF | TRBV29-1
CASSLYPGYGYTF | TRBV5-1
CASGLTLAGGPWNEQFF | TRBV12-5
CASSFVTGGAGPHNVLTF | TRBV7-8
CAIAVWGSGELFF | TRBV10-3
CASSLAGGDGYGYTF | TRBV7-9
CASSPAGGAQETQYF | TRBV7-7
CASTLEEYSGNTIYF | TRBV4-1
CASSQARQGADGYTF | TRBV4-1
CASSPRRQGYEQYF | TRBV27
CASSPTGTGVSPLHF | TRBV9
CSARDLGGGDEKLFF | TRBV20-1
CASRPGIRGKLFF | TRBV27
CASSLGRRLNQPQHF | TRBV7-2
CASSPGRTGGGTEAFF | TRBV12-3/TRBV12-4
CASSLLTGPHETQYF | TRBV6-5
CASRWDQDGYTF | TRBV7-9
CASSFRQGGTDTQYF | TRBV28
CASSLVYRLAGDNEQFF | TRBV5-4
CASSQQGVSGNTIYF | TRBV6-6
CAIRVATYEQYF | TRBV6-1
CSTGDVGEPQHF | TRBV29-1
CASSLVWQGAGEQFF | TRBV7-2
CASNRGGSYNEQFF | TRBV5-1
CATSAGRWAEKLFF | TRBV24-1
CASSPGGGFEQFF | TRBV12-3/TRBV12-4
CASSSRQDTDTQYF | TRBV6-5
CASGLDPEQYF | TRBV12-5
CASSSTGNEQFF | TRBV7-7
CASSPGGDEQFF | TRBV18
CATSREIGLAMGGYTF | TRBV15
CASSLISSGYTF | TRBV7-2
CASSLASTNPYEQYF | TRBV5-1